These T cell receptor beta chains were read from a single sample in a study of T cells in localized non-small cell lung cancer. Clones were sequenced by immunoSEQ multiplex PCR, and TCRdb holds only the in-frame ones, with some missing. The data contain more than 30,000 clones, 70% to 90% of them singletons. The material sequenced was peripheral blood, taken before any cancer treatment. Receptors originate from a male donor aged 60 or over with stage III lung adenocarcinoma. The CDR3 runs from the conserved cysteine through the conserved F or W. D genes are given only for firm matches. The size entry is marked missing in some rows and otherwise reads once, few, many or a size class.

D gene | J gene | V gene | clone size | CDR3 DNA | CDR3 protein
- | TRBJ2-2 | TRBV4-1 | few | TGCGCCAGCAGCCAAGATGTCGGCTACACCGGGGAGCTGTTTTTT | CASSQDVGYTGELFF
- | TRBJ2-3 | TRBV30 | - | TGTGCCTGGAGCGCCGGAAGTAGCACAGATACGCAGTATTTT | CAWSAGSSTDTQYF
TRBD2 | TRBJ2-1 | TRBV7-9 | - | TGTGCCAGCAGACCACCTGGGGGGACTAGCGAGAATAATGAGCAGTTCTTC | CASRPPGGTSENNEQFF
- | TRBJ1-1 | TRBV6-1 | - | TGTGCCAGCACCGAGGTTAGGATTTCTGAAGCTTTCTTT | CASTEVRISEAFF
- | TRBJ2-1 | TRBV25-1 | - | TGTGCCAGCATACAGCCCCTAGGCAATGAGCAGTTCTTC | CASIQPLGNEQFF
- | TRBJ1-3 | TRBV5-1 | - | TGCGCCAGCCGCAGGGGAAACACCATATATTTT | CASRRGNTIYF
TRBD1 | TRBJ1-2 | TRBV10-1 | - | TGCGCCAGCAGTGTCAGGCAGGGGGCATACTATGGCTACACCTTC | CASSVRQGAYYGYTF
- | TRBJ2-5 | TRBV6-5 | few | TGTGCCAGCACCCCAGGGCTCGTTCCGGAGACCCAGTACTTC | CASTPGLVPETQYF
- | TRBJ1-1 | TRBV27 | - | TGTGCCAGAATGACAGTGAACACTGAAGCTTTCTTT | CARMTVNTEAFF
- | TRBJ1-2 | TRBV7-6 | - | TGTGCCAGCAGCTTAAACCCCTCGCTGGAAGGGGTAGGGTATGGCTACACCTTC | CASSLNPSLEGVGYGYTF
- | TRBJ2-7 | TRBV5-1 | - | TGCGCCAGCAGCTTGTCCTACATGGGCCTTTACGAGCAGTACTTC | CASSLSYMGLYEQYF
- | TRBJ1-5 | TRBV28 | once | TGTGCCAGCGTTCCAGGGGCTGGAAATCAGCCCCAGCATTTT | CASVPGAGNQPQHF
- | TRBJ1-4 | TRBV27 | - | TGTGCCAGCAGTTTAAGTTTTGGATTTGGGGACGGAACAACTAATGAAAAACTGTTTTTT | CASSLSFGFGDGTTNEKLFF
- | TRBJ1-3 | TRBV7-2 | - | TGTGCCAGCAGCTTTTCGGGGACACAGGCGGGAAACACCATATATTTT | CASSFSGTQAGNTIYF
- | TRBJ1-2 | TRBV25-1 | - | TGTGCCAGCAGTGAAGGGCGGAACTATGGCTACACCTTC | CASSEGRNYGYTF
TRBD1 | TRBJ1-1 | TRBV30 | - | TGTGCCTGGAGCCTTGGACAGGGTGATGCTGAAGCTTTCTTT | CAWSLGQGDAEAFF
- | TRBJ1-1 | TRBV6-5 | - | TGTGCCAGCACAGCTCAGGAGAGAAACACTGAAGCTTTCTTT | CASTAQERNTEAFF
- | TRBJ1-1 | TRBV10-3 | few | TGTGCCATCAGCACCGACAGGAACACTGAAGCTTTCTTT | CAISTDRNTEAFF
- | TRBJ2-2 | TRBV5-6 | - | TGTGCCAGTATATACAGAGTAACCGGGGAGCTGTTTTTT | CASIYRVTGELFF
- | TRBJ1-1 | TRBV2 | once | TGTGCCAGCAGACAGGAGTTCACTGAAGCTTTCTTT | CASRQEFTEAFF
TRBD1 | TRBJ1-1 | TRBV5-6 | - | TGTGCCAGCAGCTGGGACAGGGTAAACACTGAAGCTTTCTTT | CASSWDRVNTEAFF
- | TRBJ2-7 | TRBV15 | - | TGTGCCACCAGCAGAGATGTAAGGTACGAGCAGTACTTC | CATSRDVRYEQYF
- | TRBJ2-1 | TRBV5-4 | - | TGTGCCAGCAGCTTGGGCCTAGCGTACAATGAGCAGTTCTTC | CASSLGLAYNEQFF
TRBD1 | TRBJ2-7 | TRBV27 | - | TGTGCCAGCAGAGCCGGGACAGGGGCTTCTTTCGAGCAGTACTTC | CASRAGTGASFEQYF
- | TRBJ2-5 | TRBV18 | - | TGTGCCAGCTCCCCCTCGGGTAGAGAGACCCAGTACTTC | CASSPSGRETQYF
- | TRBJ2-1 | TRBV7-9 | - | TGTGCCAGCAGCTTAGTTGGGGGTACCTACAATGAGCAGTTCTTC | CASSLVGGTYNEQFF
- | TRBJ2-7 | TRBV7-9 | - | TGTGCCAGCAGCTTATGGTTCGAGCAGTACTTC | CASSLWFEQYF
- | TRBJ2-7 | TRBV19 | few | TGTGCCAGTAGTATGGTCCAGCAACCTCTCTACGAGCAGTACTTC | CASSMVQQPLYEQYF
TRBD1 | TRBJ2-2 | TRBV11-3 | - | TGTGCCAGCAGCTCTGGGACAGCGAACACCGGGGAGCTGTTTTTT | CASSSGTANTGELFF
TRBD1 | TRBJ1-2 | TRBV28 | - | TGTGCCAGCAGTTTCCCCCGTGGGACAGGGGAAGACTATGGCTACACCTTC | CASSFPRGTGEDYGYTF
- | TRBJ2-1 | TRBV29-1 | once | TGCAGCGTTGTCGGCATTAATGAGCAGTTCTTC | CSVVGINEQFF
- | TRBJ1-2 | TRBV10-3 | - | TGTGCCATCAGTGAGGCTGTGGGGGGTAGCTATGGCTACACCTTC | CAISEAVGGSYGYTF
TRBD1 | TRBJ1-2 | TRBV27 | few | TGTGCCAGCAGTTTAATGCGGGACAGGGGGTTAAACTATGGCTACACCTTC | CASSLMRDRGLNYGYTF
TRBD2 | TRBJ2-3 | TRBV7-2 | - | TGTGCCAGCAGCTTAGCGCTCGCGGGAGGTGCAGATACGCAGTATTTT | CASSLALAGGADTQYF
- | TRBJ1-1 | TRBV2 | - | TGTGCCAGCAGTGACGACAGAAACACTGAAGCTTTCTTT | CASSDDRNTEAFF
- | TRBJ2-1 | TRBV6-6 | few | TGTGCCAGCAGTTACGGGTCCGAGCAGTTCTTC | CASSYGSEQFF
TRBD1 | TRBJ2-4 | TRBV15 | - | TGTGCCACCAGCAGAGATATCGTGACAGGGTCGAACATTCAGTACTTC | CATSRDIVTGSNIQYF
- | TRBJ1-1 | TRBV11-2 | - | TGTGCCAGCAGCCCGCTCAGGGGACAGAACACTGAAGCTTTCTTT | CASSPLRGQNTEAFF
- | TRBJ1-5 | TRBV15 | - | TGTGCCACCAGCGGACCCATCCGGGGCAGTTCTGTGAGTCAGCCCCAGCATTTT | CATSGPIRGSSVSQPQHF
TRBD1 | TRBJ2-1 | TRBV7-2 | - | TGTGCCAGCAGCGGGGGCTGGGGACAGACACTTTATGAGCAGTTCTTC | CASSGGWGQTLYEQFF
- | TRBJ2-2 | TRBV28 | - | TGTGCCAGCAGTCCCGCAGGGAGGACCGGGGAGCTGTTTTTT | CASSPAGRTGELFF
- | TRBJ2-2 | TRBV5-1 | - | TGCGCCAGCAGCGCGACAGGGAACACCGGGGAGCTGTTTTTT | CASSATGNTGELFF
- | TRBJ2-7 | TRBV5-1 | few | TGCGCCAGCAGCTTGAGCGACGAGCAGTACTTC | CASSLSDEQYF
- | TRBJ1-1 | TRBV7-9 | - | TGTGCCAGCAGCTCCATAGAAGCTTTCTTT | CASSSIEAFF
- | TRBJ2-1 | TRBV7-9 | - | TGTGCCAGCGGGGATCTCTCCAATGAGCAGTTCTTC | CASGDLSNEQFF
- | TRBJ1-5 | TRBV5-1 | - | TGCGCCAGCAGCTTGACGGCAGAACCCAATCAGCCCCAGCATTTT | CASSLTAEPNQPQHF
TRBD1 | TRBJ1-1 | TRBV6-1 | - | TGTGCCAGCAGTGGCTGGGACAGATACCCTGAAGCTTTCTTT | CASSGWDRYPEAFF
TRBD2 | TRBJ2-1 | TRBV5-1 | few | TGCGCCACCAGCGGGGCAGGGTTTGCAGGAGAGCAGTTCTTC | CATSGAGFAGEQFF
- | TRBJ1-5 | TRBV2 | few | TGTGCCAGCAGTGTGAGGGGACATCAGCCCCAGCATTTT | CASSVRGHQPQHF
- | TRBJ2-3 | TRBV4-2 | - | TGTGCCAGCAGCCAAAGTATCATTGATACGCAGTATTTT | CASSQSIIDTQYF
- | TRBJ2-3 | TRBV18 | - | TGTGCCAGCTCAGAACGGGCAGGGACGACAGATACGCAGTATTTT | CASSERAGTTDTQYF
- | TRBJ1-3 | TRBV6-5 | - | TGTGCCAGCACCCTGGATGGCGGGGTTGGAAACACCATATATTTT | CASTLDGGVGNTIYF
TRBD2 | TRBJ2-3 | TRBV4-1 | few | TGCGCCAGCAGAGAAGCGGGGGAGGGGGATACGCAGTATTTT | CASREAGEGDTQYF
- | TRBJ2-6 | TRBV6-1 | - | TGTGCCAGCAGTGAAAGTCTTGGGTCTGGGGCCAACGTCCTGACTTTC | CASSESLGSGANVLTF
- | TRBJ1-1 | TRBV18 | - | TGTGCCAGCTCACCGGGGCAGGCTGTGCCTGAAGCTTTCTTT | CASSPGQAVPEAFF
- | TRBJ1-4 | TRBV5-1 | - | TGCGCCAGCAGCTTTTCGGCAGGGGAGACTGAAAAACTGTTTTTT | CASSFSAGETEKLFF
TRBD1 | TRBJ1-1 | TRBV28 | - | TGTGCCAGCAGTTCGCCACAGGGGCGCGACACTGAAGCTTTCTTT | CASSSPQGRDTEAFF
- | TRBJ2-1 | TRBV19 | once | TGTGCCAGTAGTATAGAGGGTTTGCACTACAATGAGCAGTTCTTC | CASSIEGLHYNEQFF
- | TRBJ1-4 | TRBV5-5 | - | TGTGCCAGCAGCTTGATGTCCCCCTTAGGGGTTTTTGACGAAAAACTGTTTTTT | CASSLMSPLGVFDEKLFF